These T cell receptor beta chains were read from a single sample in a study of technical replicates of blood from a handful of donors. TCRdb's copy holds only in-frame clones and misses some; the assay was immunoSEQ multiplex PCR. The table includes around 50,000 clones, approximately 90% detected once. The sequenced material came from PBMCs. The receptors were sampled from a human donor in good health. Some clones in this sample may be carry-over from other donors' samples. Each CDR3 is given with its conserved first and last residue. D genes are given only for firm matches. The size of a clone is reported for some rows only, either as once, few or many, or as a class for expanded clones.

TRBD2	TRBV5-8	TRBJ2-2	NA	TGTGCCAGCAGCTCGAGCGGGACCAACACCGGGGAGCTGTTTTTT	CASSSSGTNTGELFF
NA	TRBV9	TRBJ2-2	NA	TGTGCCAGCAGCGATAACAGAGAATCGAACACCGGGGAGCTGTTTTTT	CASSDNRESNTGELFF
TRBD2	TRBV28	TRBJ2-5	few	TGTGCCAGCACGGCGGGAGATGGCAGTGGCGAGACCCAGTACTTC	CASTAGDGSGETQYF
NA	TRBV2	TRBJ2-7	once	TGTGCCAGCAAGATCCGGGAAAGCTCCTACGAGCAGTACTTC	CASKIRESSYEQYF
NA	TRBV6-5	TRBJ2-5	NA	TGTGCCAGCAGTTACTCGGGCGGGACGGGGGAGACCCAGTACTTC	CASSYSGGTGETQYF
NA	TRBV29-1	TRBJ1-1	NA	TGCAGCGTTGAAAAACATCGGACGGAGGGGACTGAAGCTTTCTTT	CSVEKHRTEGTEAFF
NA	TRBV5-1	TRBJ1-1	NA	TGCGCCAGCAGCTTGGGGGGAGGGTACACTGAAGCTTTCTTT	CASSLGGGYTEAFF
TRBD1	TRBV12-5	TRBJ2-7	NA	TGTGCTAGTGGTTCCGGGGAGGGACAGGGCTCCTACGAGCAGTACTTC	CASGSGEGQGSYEQYF
NA	TRBV11-2	TRBJ2-1	once	TGTGCCAGCAGTCCTGTCAGGGGCGCCTACAATGAGCAGTTCTTC	CASSPVRGAYNEQFF
TRBD1	TRBV7-9	TRBJ1-4	NA	TGTGCCAGCAGCTTAGCGCTTTCGGCAGGGGGTAGGGAAAAACTGTTTTTT	CASSLALSAGGREKLFF
TRBD2	TRBV4-2	TRBJ2-7	NA	TGTGCCAGCAGCCAAGATGTAGCGGGAGGTAACGAGCAGTACTTC	CASSQDVAGGNEQYF
NA	TRBV11-2	TRBJ1-6	NA	TGTGCCAGCAGCCCCTCGGGGGGAAACGTTTCACCCCTCCACTTT	CASSPSGGNVSPLHF
TRBD2	TRBV30	TRBJ2-1	once	TGTGCCTGGAGTGTACGTAGCGGGATAGACAATGAGCAGTTCTTC	CAWSVRSGIDNEQFF
NA	TRBV7-2	TRBJ2-7	NA	TGTGCCAGCTCGTTGATGGCGGAATCTTACTACGAGCAGTACTTC	CASSLMAESYYEQYF
NA	TRBV21-1	TRBJ2-7	NA	TGTGCCAGCGGAGTCAGGGGCGAGCAGTACTTC	CASGVRGEQYF
TRBD2	TRBV6-1	TRBJ2-5	NA	TGTGCCAGCAGTGATATGACTAGCGGGGAGGGGACCCAGTACTTC	CASSDMTSGEGTQYF
NA	TRBV19	TRBJ1-1	NA	TGTGCCAGTAGTGGCAGCCGGGGCACTGAAGCTTTCTTT	CASSGSRGTEAFF
TRBD2	TRBV5-4	TRBJ2-2	NA	TGTGCCAGCAGCTTAAAGCGGGGGGGCGGCTCCGGGGAGCTGTTTTTT	CASSLKRGGGSGELFF
NA	TRBV29-1	TRBJ1-1	NA	TGCAGCGTTGCGAGACAAGGTTTGACTGAAGCTTTCTTT	CSVARQGLTEAFF
NA	TRBV5-1	TRBJ2-2	NA	TGCGCCAGCAGCTTGGCATTTGGGGAGCTGTTTTTT	CASSLAFGELFF
TRBD1	TRBV5-4	TRBJ2-7	NA	TGTGCCAGCAGCTTGGCCGGGACAGGGATTCGCGAGCAGTACTTC	CASSLAGTGIREQYF
NA	TRBV6-1	TRBJ1-2	NA	TGTGCCAGCAGTGATCCAGGCGTGGGCAGATACTATGGCTACACCTTC	CASSDPGVGRYYGYTF
NA	TRBV5-1	TRBJ2-7	once	TGCGCCAGCAGCTTGGCCCTCCAGGGGTTCCACGAGCAGTACTTC	CASSLALQGFHEQYF
NA	TRBV6-4	TRBJ2-3	once	TGTGCCAGCAGTAATCGGAGGACAGATACGCAGTATTTT	CASSNRRTDTQYF
NA	TRBV7-9	TRBJ2-3	NA	TGTGCCAGCAGCTTAGATGGAGGGATAGGAGATACGCAGTATTTT	CASSLDGGIGDTQYF
TRBD1	TRBV25-1	TRBJ2-7	NA	TGTGCCAGCAGTCAACCGGGACAGGGGGCCTACGAGCAGTACTTC	CASSQPGQGAYEQYF
NA	TRBV9	TRBJ2-7	NA	TGTGCCAGCAGCGTAGAAGGGGCGCTTTTCCACGAGCAGTACTTC	CASSVEGALFHEQYF
NA	TRBV18	TRBJ1-2	once	TGTGCCAGCTCACCGAGTCGTGGCTACACCTTC	CASSPSRGYTF
TRBD1	TRBV7-6	TRBJ2-7	NA	TGTGCCAGCAGCCAGGACAGGGTTAACGAGCAGTACTTC	CASSQDRVNEQYF
NA	TRBV5-1	TRBJ2-5	NA	TGCGCCAGCAGCCTCGGACACTTGGGGGAGACCCAGTACTTC	CASSLGHLGETQYF
NA	TRBV18	TRBJ2-2	NA	TGTGCCAGCTCACCGGTCCGCGGCAGGGAGGAAACCGGGGAGCTGTTTTTT	CASSPVRGREETGELFF
NA	TRBV4-1	TRBJ2-2	NA	TGCGCCAGCAGCCAGGAGGGGTTACCCACCGGGGAGCTGTTTTTT	CASSQEGLPTGELFF
NA	TRBV23-1	TRBJ1-5	NA	TGCGCCAGCAGTCATCGTACAGGGAATCAGCCCCAGCATTTT	CASSHRTGNQPQHF
NA	TRBV15	TRBJ1-2	NA	TGTGCCACCAGCAGAGATTCGGGACTTCGCGGCTACACCTTC	CATSRDSGLRGYTF
TRBD1	TRBV4-3	TRBJ1-2	NA	TGCGCCAGCAGCCAAGATAGACAGGGCATTAACTATGGCTACACCTTC	CASSQDRQGINYGYTF
NA	TRBV6-5	TRBJ2-7	NA	TGTGCCAGCAGTTACTCGGGGGGGGGCCACGAGCAGTACTTC	CASSYSGGGHEQYF
TRBD1	TRBV6-6	TRBJ1-1	once	TGTGCCAGCAGTTACAAGGAACAGGGGGAAGCTTTCTTT	CASSYKEQGEAFF
NA	TRBV4-3	TRBJ1-2	NA	TGCGCCAGCAGCCAAGAAGACAATTACACCTTC	CASSQEDNYTF
NA	TRBV7-2	TRBJ2-2	NA	TGTGCCAGCAGCTTAGTAGATTACGGGGAGCTGTTTTTT	CASSLVDYGELFF
TRBD1	TRBV6-5	TRBJ2-2	NA	TGTGCCAGCAGCCCCGGGACAGGGGGGGACGGGGAGCTGTTTTTT	CASSPGTGGDGELFF
NA	TRBV7-3	TRBJ2-2	NA	TGTGCCAGCAGCTCGGGGTCTCCCACCGGGGAGCTGTTTTTT	CASSSGSPTGELFF
NA	TRBV7-9	TRBJ2-2	NA	TGTGCCAGCAGCTTATTTTCCCTTACGAACACCGGGGAGCTGTTTTTT	CASSLFSLTNTGELFF
TRBD2	TRBV2	TRBJ2-1	NA	TGTGCCAGCAGTGATTTTGGCGGCGGGAGCAATGAGCAGTTCTTC	CASSDFGGGSNEQFF
TRBD1	TRBV11-2	TRBJ1-2	NA	TGTGCCAGCAGCTCGACAGGGGAATACTATGGCTACACCTTC	CASSSTGEYYGYTF
NA	TRBV6-1	TRBJ2-7	NA	TGTGCCAGCGGGGCGGGGATTCGGTACGAGCAGTACTTC	CASGAGIRYEQYF
TRBD2	TRBV7-8	TRBJ2-5	NA	TGTGCCAGCAGATTACAACTAGCGGGAGGGCAAGAGACCCAGTACTTC	CASRLQLAGGQETQYF
TRBD1	TRBV18	TRBJ1-1	NA	TGTGCCAGCCGACAGGGACAAGGCACTGAAGCTTTCTTT	CASRQGQGTEAFF
TRBD2	TRBV4-2	TRBJ2-3	NA	TGTGCCAGCAGCCCCTCGGCGGGGGTCACAGATACGCAGTATTTT	CASSPSAGVTDTQYF
NA	TRBV6-5	TRBJ1-2	NA	TGTGCCAGCAGGCGACGGGGTGCAAATGGCTACACCTTC	CASRRRGANGYTF
NA	TRBV2	TRBJ2-3	NA	TGTGCCAGCAGGCGGACACCAACAGATACGCAGTATTTT	CASRRTPTDTQYF
TRBD2	TRBV19	TRBJ2-1	NA	TGTGCCAGTAGTCCCCGACTAGCGGGATCGTTAACGCGATCCTACAATGAGCAGTTCTTC	CASSPRLAGSLTRSYNEQFF
NA	TRBV11-2	TRBJ1-2	NA	TGTGCCAGCAGCTTAGACGAGGGAGTTGGGGGCTACACCTTC	CASSLDEGVGGYTF
NA	TRBV4-2	TRBJ1-2	NA	TGTGCCAGCAGCCAAGATGGGGGCGCAAGTAATGGCTACACCTTC	CASSQDGGASNGYTF
TRBD2	TRBV7-3	TRBJ2-7	NA	TGTGCCAGCAGCTCCTCTAGCGGTTACGAGCAGTACTTC	CASSSSSGYEQYF
NA	TRBV6-5	TRBJ1-6	NA	TGTGCCAGCAGCCTAAGTTCGGGGGGACAATCACCCCTCCACTTT	CASSLSSGGQSPLHF
TRBD1	TRBV7-9	TRBJ2-2	NA	TGTGCCAGCATCCCCGGGACAGGGAAGAACACCGGGGAGCTGTTTTTT	CASIPGTGKNTGELFF
TRBD1	TRBV4-2	TRBJ1-1	NA	TGTGCCAGCAGCCAATTACAGGGGGTCGGCACTGAAGCTTTCTTT	CASSQLQGVGTEAFF